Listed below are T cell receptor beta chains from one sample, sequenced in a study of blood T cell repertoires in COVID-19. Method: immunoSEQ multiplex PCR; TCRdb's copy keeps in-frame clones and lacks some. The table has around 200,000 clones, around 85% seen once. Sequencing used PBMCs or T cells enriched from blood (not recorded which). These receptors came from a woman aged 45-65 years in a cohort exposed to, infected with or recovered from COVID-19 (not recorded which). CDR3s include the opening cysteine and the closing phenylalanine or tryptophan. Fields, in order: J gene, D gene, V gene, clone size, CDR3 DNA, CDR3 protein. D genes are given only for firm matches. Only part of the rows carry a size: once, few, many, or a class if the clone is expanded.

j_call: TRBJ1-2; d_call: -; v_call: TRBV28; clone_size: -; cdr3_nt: TGTGCCAGCAGTTCCTTAGGGGGAAAGGAGGACTATGGCTACACCTTC; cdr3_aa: CASSSLGGKEDYGYTF
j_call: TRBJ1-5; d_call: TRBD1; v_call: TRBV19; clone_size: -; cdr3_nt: TGTGCCAGTAGTCCGGGACAGCTGAGCAATCAGCCCCAGCATTTT; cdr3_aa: CASSPGQLSNQPQHF
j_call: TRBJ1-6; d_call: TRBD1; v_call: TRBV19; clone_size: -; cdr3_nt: TGTGCCAGTAGTATAGATCGGACAGGGGGTTCACCCCTCCACTTT; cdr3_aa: CASSIDRTGGSPLHF
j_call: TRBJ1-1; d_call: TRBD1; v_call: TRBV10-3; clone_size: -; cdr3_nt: TGTGCCATCAATCAGGGGGCAGGGGCTGAAGCTTTCTTT; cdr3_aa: CAINQGAGAEAFF
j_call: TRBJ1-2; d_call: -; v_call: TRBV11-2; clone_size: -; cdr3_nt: TGTGCCAGCAGCTTAGCCCCAAACTATGGCTACACCTTC; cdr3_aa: CASSLAPNYGYTF
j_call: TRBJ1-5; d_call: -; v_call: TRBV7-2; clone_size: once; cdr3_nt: TGTGCCAGCAGCCACCGAGACACCCGAAATCAGCCCCAGCATTTT; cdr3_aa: CASSHRDTRNQPQHF
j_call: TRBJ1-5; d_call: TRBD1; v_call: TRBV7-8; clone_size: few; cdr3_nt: TGTGCCAGCAGCAACCGGGACAGGGCTAGTCAGCCCCAGCATTTT; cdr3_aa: CASSNRDRASQPQHF
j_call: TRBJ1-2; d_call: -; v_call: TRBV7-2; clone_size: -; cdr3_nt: TGTGCCAGCAGCTTAGTGGCGGCTGTCTATGGCTACACCTTC; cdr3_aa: CASSLVAAVYGYTF
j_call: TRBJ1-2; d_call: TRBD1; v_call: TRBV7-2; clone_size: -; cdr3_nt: TGTGCCAGCAGCTGGGGGGGCAGGGGGCGTGGCTACACCTTC; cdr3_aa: CASSWGGRGRGYTF
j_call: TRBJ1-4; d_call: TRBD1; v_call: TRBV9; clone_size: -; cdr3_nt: TGTGCCAGCAGCGTATTCGGGACAGCTAATGAAAAACTGTTTTTT; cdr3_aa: CASSVFGTANEKLFF
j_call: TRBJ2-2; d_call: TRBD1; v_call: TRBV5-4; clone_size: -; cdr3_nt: TGTGCCAGCAGCTTGCAGGGGGTGGACACCGGGGAGCTGTTTTTT; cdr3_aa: CASSLQGVDTGELFF
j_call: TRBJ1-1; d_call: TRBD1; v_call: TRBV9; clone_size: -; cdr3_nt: TGTGCCAGCAGCGGTACCCCCGGGACAGTGAACACTGAAGCTTTCTTT; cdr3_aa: CASSGTPGTVNTEAFF
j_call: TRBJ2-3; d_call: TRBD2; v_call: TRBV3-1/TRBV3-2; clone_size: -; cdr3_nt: TGTGCCAGCAGCCAAGCCGTCTGGCTAGCGGGGGGGGTTGATACGCAGTATTTT; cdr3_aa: CASSQAVWLAGGVDTQYF
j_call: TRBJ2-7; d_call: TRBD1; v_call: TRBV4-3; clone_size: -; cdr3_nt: TGCGCCAGCAGCCAAGATGTGGGAGACAGGGTCTCCTACGAGCAGTACTTC; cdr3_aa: CASSQDVGDRVSYEQYF
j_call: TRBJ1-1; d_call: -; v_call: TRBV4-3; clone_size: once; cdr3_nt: TGCGCCAGCAGCCACCGGAACACTGAAGCTTTCTTT; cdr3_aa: CASSHRNTEAFF
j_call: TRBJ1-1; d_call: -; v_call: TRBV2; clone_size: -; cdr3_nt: TGTGCCAGCAGTGAAGTTGTGGCGAACACTGAAGCTTTCTTT; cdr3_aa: CASSEVVANTEAFF
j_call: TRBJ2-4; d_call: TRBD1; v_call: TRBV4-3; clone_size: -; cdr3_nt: TGCGCCAGCAGCCAAGGGACAGGGGCGGCCAAAAACATTCAGTACTTC; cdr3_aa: CASSQGTGAAKNIQYF
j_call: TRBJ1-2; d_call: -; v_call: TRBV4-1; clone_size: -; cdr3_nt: TGCGCCAGCAGCCAGCAAGAAGGCGCGGGTCGGAGCGGCTACACCTTC; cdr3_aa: CASSQQEGAGRSGYTF